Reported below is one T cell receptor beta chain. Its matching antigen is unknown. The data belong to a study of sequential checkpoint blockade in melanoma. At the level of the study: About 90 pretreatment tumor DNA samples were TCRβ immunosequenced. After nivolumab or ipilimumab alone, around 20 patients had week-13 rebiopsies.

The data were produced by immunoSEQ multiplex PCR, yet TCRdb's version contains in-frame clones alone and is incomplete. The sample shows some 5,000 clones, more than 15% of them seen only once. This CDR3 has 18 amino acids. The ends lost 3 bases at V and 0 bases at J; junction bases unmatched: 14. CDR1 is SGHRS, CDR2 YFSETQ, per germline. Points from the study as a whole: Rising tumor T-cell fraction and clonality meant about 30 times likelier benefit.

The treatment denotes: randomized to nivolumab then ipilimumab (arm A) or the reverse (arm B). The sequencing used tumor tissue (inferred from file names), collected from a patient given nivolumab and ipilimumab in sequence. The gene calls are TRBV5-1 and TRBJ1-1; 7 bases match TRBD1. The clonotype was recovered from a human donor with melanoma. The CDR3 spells CASSYAYTGDLVNTEAFF. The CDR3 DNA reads TGCGCCAGCAGCTACGCGTATACAGGGGATCTCGTGAACACTGAAGCTTTCTTT.